Shown below are 10 T cell receptor beta chains from a single sample sequenced in a study of early T cells in non-severe SARS-CoV-2 infection. TCRdb re-called the 5' RACE reads through MiXCR, storing one row per CDR3 protein. The data show under 65,000 distinct CDR3 sequences, roughly an eighth seen once. Sequencing was performed on whole blood. Receptors were obtained from an adult who was a healthcare worker with PCR-confirmed SARS-CoV-2 infection or an uninfected control (not recorded which).

In its sample, this clonotype was seen many times. J is TRBJ2-7 and V is TRBV28; D may be TRBD1 (5 bases). The germline CDR1 and CDR2 sequences are MDHEN and SYDVKM. CDR3 length: 14 residues. The V and J ends lost 5 bases and 7 bases respectively, with 18 bases between them. CDR3 in amino acids: CASSTSRRVGEQYF. DNA for the CDR3: TGTGCCAGCAGTACCTCTCGCAGGGTAGGAGAGCAGTACTTC.

This clonotype has just a few counts. This chain joins TRBV5-1 and TRBJ2-7, with a weak D call TRBD1 (5 bases). From germline, CDR1 is SGHRS and CDR2 YFSETQ. V was trimmed by 1 base and J by 6 bases, leaving 11 bases between them. CDR3 size: 13 residues. The CDR3 sequence: CASSLTAGPEQYF. As DNA, the CDR3 is TGCGCCAGCAGCTTGACCGCAGGGCCCGAGCAGTACTTC.

This clonotype occurred a few times. The chain recombines TRBV7-2 with TRBJ2-1; 7 bases match TRBD1. Trimming took 5 bases from V and 5 from J; bases not matched to a gene: 6. This CDR3 has 14 residues. CDR1 is SGHTA, CDR2 FQGNSA, per germline. Here the CDR3 DNA reads TGTGCCAGCAGCCGACAGGGTACCGACAATGAGCAGTTCTTC. Translating it yields CASSRQGTDNEQFF. Supplemented by reference TRBV7-2 and TRBJ2-1, the full variable domain reads GAGVSQSPSNKVTEKGKDVELRCDPISGHTALYWYRQSLGQGLEFLIYFQGNSAPDKSGLPSDRFSAERTGGSVSTLTIQRTQQEDSAVYLCASSRQGTDNEQFFGPGTRLTVL.

Concerning this clonotype: This may come from a read error, since a much larger clone is one base off. The gene calls are TRBV28 and TRBJ2-3; D gene unclear. The CDR3 has 13 residues. In germline, CDR1 is MDHEN, CDR2 SYDVKM. The CDR3 DNA reads TGTGCCAGCAGGCCCCCAAATACAGATAAGCAGTATTTT. Translated: CASRPPNTDKQYF.

The chain combines TRBV29-1 with TRBJ2-3; 7 bases align to TRBD2. V dropped 3 bases and J dropped 3; count of bases not matched to a gene: 6. The CDR3 loop spans 14 amino acids. Germline V gene lookup returns CDR1 SQVTM and CDR2 ANQGSEA. The CDR3 region is CSVEVAGPTDTQYF. The CDR3 DNA is TGCAGCGTTGAGGTAGCGGGCCCTACAGATACGCAGTATTTT.

This clonotype has at least ten counts. The V call is TRBV7-8, the J call TRBJ2-3; 12 bases fit TRBD2. V gave up 6 bases and J gave up 2 bases; unmatched junction bases: 15. This CDR3 is built from 19 residues. In germline, CDR1 is SGHVS, CDR2 FQNEAQ. Written as DNA, the CDR3 is TGTGCCAGCAGTCCTCCTATGGTAGGACTAGCGGGACCCACAGATACGCAGTATTTT. It yields the protein CASSPPMVGLAGPTDTQYF.

This rearrangement joins TRBV11-1 to TRBJ2-7, with TRBD1 matching 9 bases. The CDR3 sequence is 15 residues long. Per the germline V gene, CDR1 is SGHAT and CDR2 is FQDESV (reference sequence). V was clipped by 3 bases and J by 5 bases; unmatched bases: 8. Here the CDR3 DNA reads TGTGCCAGCAGCTTCTCACAGGGGGCTTCCCACGAGCAGTACTTC. The encoded protein is CASSFSQGASHEQYF.

In its sample, this clonotype was seen many times. The rearrangement joins TRBV28 to TRBJ1-1; D uncertain. Deletions cut 7 bases from V and 7 bases from J, with 10 bases between. This CDR3 has 11 amino acids. The germline CDR1 and CDR2 sequences are MDHEN and SYDVKM. DNA of the CDR3: TGTGCCAGCAATTCGCGGGTTGAAGCTTTCTTT. Protein sequence: CASNSRVEAFF.

In this sample, this clonotype turned up a few times. The chain has TRBV29-1 and TRBJ1-2; D is ambiguous. Per the germline V gene, CDR1 is SQVTM and CDR2 is ANQGSEA. V lost 4 bases and J lost 8, with 8 bases in between. The length of the CDR3 is 10 residues. The CDR3 nucleotides are TGCAGCGTTGCTCAGGAAGGCTACACCTTC. It yields the protein CSVAQEGYTF.

This clonotype has at least ten counts. This CDR3 fails to terminate in the conserved phenylalanine or tryptophan, so it likely reflects a read error. The DNA is omitted, as the CDR3 cannot be located on it reliably, and the CDR3 follows TCRdb's listing. The chain links TRBV9 to TRBJ2-5; the table's D call, TRBD1, was not checked against the DNA. The CDR3 spans 9 residues, counting both ends. The V gene's germline CDR1 is SGDLS and CDR2 YYNGEE. The CDR3 spells CASSRPGVL.